What follows are 14 T cell receptor beta chains derived from one specimen sequenced in a study of beta chain features in type 1 diabetes listed by TCRdb under 2018. Libraries were constructed by the immunoSEQ multiplex PCR assay. The High Capacity cDNA Reverse Transcription Kit was used to reverse transcribe all of the isolated RNA, meaning that expressed TCRB transcripts were what got sequenced. TCRdb retrieved this table from immuneACCESS and kept in-frame rearrangements only. Not all clones are present; in checked studies, unresolved V genes account for under half, and no reason is known for the remainder. This sample comprises roughly 140,000 clones, 8.1% of them detected only once. The ten largest make up 0.55% to 0.75% of the sample. The sample comprised central memory CD4+ T cells from blood. The origin of the receptors is a man between 18 and 35 years old in good health.

This clone was picked up a small number of times. This chain connects TRBV6-5 to TRBJ2-2, with D hard to call. The CDR3 length is 11 residues. The V and J ends lost 6 bases and 13 bases respectively, with 12 bases between them. In germline, CDR1 is MNHEY, CDR2 SVGAGI. For the CDR3, the DNA is TGTGCCAGCAGGAACACGGGTCTGCTGTTTTTT. Encoded protein: CASRNTGLLFF.

V is TRBV6-5 and J is TRBJ2-3; 12 bases match TRBD2. The trim removed 5 bases at V and 2 bases at J, leaving 2 bases unmatched. The CDR3 loop spans 15 amino acids. Per germline, CDR1 MNHEY and CDR2 SVGAGI. In DNA, the CDR3 is TGTGCCAGCAGTCGACTAGCGGGAGTCACAGATACGCAGTATTTT. Translated, it gives CASSRLAGVTDTQYF.

This chain joins TRBV19 and TRBJ2-1; TRBD1 matches at 7 bases. The CDR3 sequence is 14 residues long. The J segment lost 6 bases and the V segment lost 4 bases, leaving 6 bases of the junction unmatched. The germline gives CDR1 LNHDA, CDR2 SQIVND (reference sequence). Here the CDR3 DNA reads TGTGCCAGTAGTAGCAGTCGGACAGGCAATGAGCAGTTCTTC. Translation: CASSSSRTGNEQFF.

In this sample, this clone turned up a few times. The chain links TRBV14 to TRBJ1-6; D unclear. CDR3 length equals 15 residues. Trimming pared 1 base from V and 7 bases from J, leaving 11 bases between. Germline V gene lookup returns CDR1 SGHDN and CDR2 FVKESK. The CDR3 nucleotides are TGTGCCAGCAGCCAAGGACTCAATTGGAATTCACCCCTCCACTTT. Amino acid sequence: CASSQGLNWNSPLHF. Looking up the rest from reference TRBV14 and TRBJ1-6 gives the full variable domain: EAGVTQFPSHSVIEKGQTVTLRCDPISGHDNLYWYRRVMGKEIKFLLHFVKESKQDESGMPNNRFLAERTGGTYSTLKVQPAELEDSGVYFCASSQGLNWNSPLHFGNGTRLTVT.

This clone has a count of ten or more. J is TRBJ1-4 and V is TRBV18; D is undetermined. The CDR3 loop spans 13 amino acids. V lost 3 bases to trimming and J lost 0 bases, with 2 bases between them. Germline values: CDR1 KGHSH, CDR2 LQKENI. The CDR3 DNA follows: TGTGCCAGCTCACCCGCAACTAATGAAAAACTGTTTTTT. It specifies CASSPATNEKLFF.

There are a few counts of this clone. The V gene is TRBV19, the J gene TRBJ1-5; maybe TRBD1 (6 bases). Germline V gives CDR1 LNHDA, CDR2 SQIVND (reference sequence). With 6 bases removed from V and 6 bases from J, the gap between germline ends came to 18 bases. The CDR3 covers 15 residues. As DNA, the CDR3 is TGTGCCAGTAGCGATCAACGCAGGGGTGGTCAGCCCCAGCATTTT. Protein product: CASSDQRRGGQPQHF. The whole variable domain, remainder taken from reference TRBV19 and TRBJ1-5, is DGGITQSPKYLFRKEGQNVTLSCEQNLNHDAMYWYRQDPGQGLRLIYYSQIVNDFQKGDIAEGYSVSREKKESFPLTVTSAQKNPTAFYLCASSDQRRGGQPQHFGDGTRLSIL.

This clone came up a few times. This chain connects TRBV5-6 to TRBJ1-1, with 7 bases fitting TRBD1. Germline V gene data show CDR1 as SGHDT and CDR2 as YYEEEE. V gave up 4 bases and J gave up 1 base; unmatched junction bases: 10. This CDR3 comprises 16 residues. The CDR3 here is CASSQISGTANTEAFF. The CDR3 nucleotides read TGTGCCAGCAGCCAGATCTCCGGGACAGCGAACACTGAAGCTTTCTTT. Full variable domain (remainder filled in from reference TRBV5-6 and TRBJ1-1): DAGVTQSPTHLIKTRGQQVTLRCSPKSGHDTVSWYQQALGQGPQFIFQYYEEEERQRGNFPDRFSGHQFPNYSSELNVNALLLGDSALYLCASSQISGTANTEAFFGQGTRLTVV.

This clone was counted many times. This chain links TRBV11-3 with TRBJ2-1; 9 bases match TRBD1. Germline loops: CDR1 SGHNT, CDR2 YENEEA. With 0 bases clipped from V and 5 bases from J, the junction kept 2 bases outside the gene matches. The CDR3 covers 15 residues. The CDR3 DNA is TGTGCCAGCAGCTTAGAGGGACAGGGCCACAATGAGCAGTTCTTC. It specifies CASSLEGQGHNEQFF.

This clone was counted a few times. The chain carries TRBV4-3 and TRBJ1-1, with 7 bases aligning to TRBD1. With V trimmed by 4 bases and J by 2 bases, 4 bases remained unmatched. Germline V lookup: CDR1 LGHNA, CDR2 YSLEER. This CDR3 comprises 14 residues. The CDR3 sequence is CASSLGQLNTEAFF. CDR3 DNA: TGCGCCAGCAGCCTGGGACAGCTTAACACTGAAGCTTTCTTT.

The chain couples TRBV7-2 to TRBJ2-7, with TRBD1 identical over 7 bases. V lost 5 bases to trimming and J lost 0 bases; unmatched junction nucleotides: 7. The CDR3 has 15 amino acids. Germline V gene sequence: CDR1 SGHTA, CDR2 FQGNSA. CDR3 protein: CASSQRQGGSYEQYF. The CDR3 region has the DNA TGTGCCAGCAGCCAAAGACAGGGTGGCTCCTACGAGCAGTACTTC.

The V gene is TRBV27, the J gene TRBJ2-3, with a weak D call TRBD1 (5 bases). The CDR3 is 13 amino acids. V was shortened by 10 bases and J by 2 bases, with 13 bases between the two germline ends. CDR1 is MNHEY and CDR2 is SMNVEV in the germline V gene (reference sequence). Written as DNA, the CDR3 is TGTGCCACCACGGACACCTACACAGATACGCAGTATTTT. Amino acid sequence: CATTDTYTDTQYF.

This clone appeared a few times. CDR3 coding DNA: TGTGCCTGGAGTGTACAGGGGGCTGGTGAGCAGTTCTTC. This encodes CAWSVQGAGEQFF. The chain employs TRBV30 and TRBJ2-1; 9 bases are a match to TRBD1. This CDR3 region has 13 residues. CDR1 is GTSNPN and CDR2 is SVGIG in the germline V gene (reference sequence). With 0 bases clipped from V and 9 bases from J, the junction kept 3 bases outside the gene matches.

This clone was observed a handful of times. V and J are TRBV5-1 and TRBJ2-5; D not resolved. The CDR3 has 14 amino acids. The V gene's germline CDR1 is SGHRS and CDR2 YFSETQ. Trimming removed 2 bases at V and 4 bases at J, with 12 bases between. The CDR3 reads CASSLRQVGETQYF. In nucleotides, the CDR3 is TGCGCCAGCAGCTTAAGGCAGGTCGGAGAGACCCAGTACTTC.

The chain combines TRBV5-4 with TRBJ1-2, with 9 bases matching TRBD1. The germline V gene has CDR1 SGHNT and CDR2 YYREEE (reference sequence). Trimming removed 4 bases from V and 4 bases from J; junction bases left unmatched: 5. This CDR3 is 14 amino acids long. The CDR3: CASSRLQGAYGYTF. The DNA of the CDR3 is TGTGCCAGCAGCCGCCTACAGGGGGCCTATGGCTACACCTTC. Full variable domain (remainder filled in from reference TRBV5-4 and TRBJ1-2): ETGVTQSPTHLIKTRGQQVTLRCSSQSGHNTVSWYQQALGQGPQFIFQYYREEENGRGNFPPRFSGLQFPNYSSELNVNALELDDSALYLCASSRLQGAYGYTFGSGTRLTVV.